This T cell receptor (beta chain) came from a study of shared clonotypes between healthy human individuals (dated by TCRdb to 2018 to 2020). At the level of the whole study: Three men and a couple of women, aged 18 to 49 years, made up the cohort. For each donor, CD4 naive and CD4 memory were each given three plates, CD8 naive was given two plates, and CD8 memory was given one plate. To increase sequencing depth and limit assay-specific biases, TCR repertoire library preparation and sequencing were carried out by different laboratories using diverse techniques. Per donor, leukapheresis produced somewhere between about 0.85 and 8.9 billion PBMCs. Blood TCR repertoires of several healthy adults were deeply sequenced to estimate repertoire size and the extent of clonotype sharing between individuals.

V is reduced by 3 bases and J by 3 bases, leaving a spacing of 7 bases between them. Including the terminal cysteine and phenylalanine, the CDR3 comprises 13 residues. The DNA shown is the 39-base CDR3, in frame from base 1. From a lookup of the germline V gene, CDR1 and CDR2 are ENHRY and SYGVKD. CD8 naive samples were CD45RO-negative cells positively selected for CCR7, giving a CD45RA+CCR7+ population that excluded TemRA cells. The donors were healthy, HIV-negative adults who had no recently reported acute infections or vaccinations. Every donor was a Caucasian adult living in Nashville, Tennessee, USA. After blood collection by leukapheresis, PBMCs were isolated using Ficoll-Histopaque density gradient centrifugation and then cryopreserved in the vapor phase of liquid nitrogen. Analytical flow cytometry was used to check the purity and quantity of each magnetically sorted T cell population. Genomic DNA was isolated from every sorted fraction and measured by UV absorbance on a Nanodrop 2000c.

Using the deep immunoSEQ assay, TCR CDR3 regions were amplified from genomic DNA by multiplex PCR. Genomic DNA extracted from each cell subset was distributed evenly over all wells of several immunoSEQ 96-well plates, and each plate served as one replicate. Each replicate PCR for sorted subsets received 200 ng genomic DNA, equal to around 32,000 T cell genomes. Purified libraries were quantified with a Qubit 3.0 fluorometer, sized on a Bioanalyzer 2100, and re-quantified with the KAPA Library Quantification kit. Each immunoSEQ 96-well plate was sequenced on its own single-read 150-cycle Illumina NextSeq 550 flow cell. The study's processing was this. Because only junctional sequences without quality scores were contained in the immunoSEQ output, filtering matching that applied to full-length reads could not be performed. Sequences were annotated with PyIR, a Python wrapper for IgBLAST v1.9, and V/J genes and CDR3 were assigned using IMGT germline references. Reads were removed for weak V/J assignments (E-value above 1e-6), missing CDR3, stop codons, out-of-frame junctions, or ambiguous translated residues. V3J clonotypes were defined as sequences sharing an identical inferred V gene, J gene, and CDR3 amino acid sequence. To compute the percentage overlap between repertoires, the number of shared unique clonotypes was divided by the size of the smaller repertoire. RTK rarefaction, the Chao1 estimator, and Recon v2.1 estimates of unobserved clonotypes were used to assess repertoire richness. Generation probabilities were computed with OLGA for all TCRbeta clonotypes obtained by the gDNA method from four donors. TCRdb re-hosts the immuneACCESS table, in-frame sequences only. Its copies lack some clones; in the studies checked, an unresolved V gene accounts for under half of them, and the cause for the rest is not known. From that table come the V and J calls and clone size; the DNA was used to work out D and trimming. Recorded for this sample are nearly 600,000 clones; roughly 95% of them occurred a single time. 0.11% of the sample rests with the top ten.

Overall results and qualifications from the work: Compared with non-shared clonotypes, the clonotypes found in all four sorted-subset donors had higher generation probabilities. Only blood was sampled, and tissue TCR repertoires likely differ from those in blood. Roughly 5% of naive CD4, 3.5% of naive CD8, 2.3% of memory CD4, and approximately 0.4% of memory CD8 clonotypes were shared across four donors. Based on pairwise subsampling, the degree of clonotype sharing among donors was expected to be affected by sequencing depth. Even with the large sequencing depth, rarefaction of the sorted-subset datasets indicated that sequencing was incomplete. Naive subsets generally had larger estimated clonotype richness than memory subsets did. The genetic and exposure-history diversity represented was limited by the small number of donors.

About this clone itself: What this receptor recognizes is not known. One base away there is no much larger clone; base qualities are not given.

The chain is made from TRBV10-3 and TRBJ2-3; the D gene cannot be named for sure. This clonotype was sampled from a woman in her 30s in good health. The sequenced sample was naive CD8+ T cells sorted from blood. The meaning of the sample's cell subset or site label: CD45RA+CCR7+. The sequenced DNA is TGTGCCATCAGTGAATTTCCGACAGATACGCAGTATTTT. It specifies CAISEFPTDTQYF.